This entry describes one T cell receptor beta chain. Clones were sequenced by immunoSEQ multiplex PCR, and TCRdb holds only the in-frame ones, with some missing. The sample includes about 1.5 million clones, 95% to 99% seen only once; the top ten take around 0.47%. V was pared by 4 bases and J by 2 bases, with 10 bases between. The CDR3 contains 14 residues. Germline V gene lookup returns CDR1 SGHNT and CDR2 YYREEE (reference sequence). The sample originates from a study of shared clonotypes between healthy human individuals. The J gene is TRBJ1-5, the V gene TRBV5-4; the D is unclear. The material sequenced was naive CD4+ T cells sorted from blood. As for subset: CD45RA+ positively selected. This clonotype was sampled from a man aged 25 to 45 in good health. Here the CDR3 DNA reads TGTGCCAGCAGCACGGACGGACGCAATCAGCCCCAGCATTTT. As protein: CASSTDGRNQPQHF.